This paragraph reports one T cell receptor beta chain. Its specificity is unknown. Sample-barcoded 5' priming and a J-beta primer mix drove a second PCR of roughly 6 to 12 cycles. TCRdb recomputed calls from the 5' RACE reads with MiXCR, one row per CDR3 protein. Here the sample spans 800,000 to 950,000 distinct CDR3 sequences, under 50% being singletons. These data come from a study of blood T cells in healthy people across ages. At least 6.5 million PBMCs were isolated per sample. Findings and limits, study-wide: Older individuals had lower TCR beta diversity per million T cells (the decline was roughly linear). Estimates of total diversity, which came from one million sequenced T cells, were considered to be underestimates.

Germline CDR1 reads SGHAT; CDR2 reads FQNNGV. The CDR3 is made up of 15 amino acids. Material: blood. The clonotype was recovered from a man younger than 45 in good health. The chain couples TRBV11-2 to TRBJ2-5, with 10 bases matching TRBD2. The last part of the DNA fits TRBJ2-7 better; the J call may be wrong. The CDR3 spells CASSLNPGLATEQYF. The CDR3 nucleotides are TGTGCCAGCAGCTTAAATCCGGGACTAGCGACCGAGCAGTACTTC.